The 20 T cell receptor beta chains below were found in one sample sequenced in a study of blood T cell repertoires in COVID-19 (TCRdb year 2020). Library construction relied on the immunoSEQ multiplex PCR assay. Drawn from immuneACCESS, this table holds only the in-frame rearrangements with V and J called that TCRdb kept. Clones are partly lost; checked studies trace under half to an unresolved V gene and leave the rest unexplained. Across this sample there are about 66,000 clones, with 65% to 90% seen only once. The ten biggest clones cover about 6.2% of the sample. The material sequenced was peripheral blood. These receptors were collected from a man aged 55 to 70 with acute or convalescent COVID-19.

This clone came up a few times. The chain has TRBV6-5 and TRBJ1-4; D is perhaps TRBD1 (6 bases). Per the germline V gene, CDR1 is MNHEY and CDR2 is SVGAGI. The CDR3 totals 15 residues. V was cut by 1 base and J by 7 bases, with 13 bases left in between. The CDR3, as DNA: TGTGCCAGCAGTTACTTACAGGGAGCCCCTGAAAAACTGTTTTTT. Protein product: CASSYLQGAPEKLFF.

This clone is classed as medium-sized. The rearrangement links TRBV6-5 to TRBJ1-3; 7 bases line up with TRBD1. CDR1 and CDR2 (germline): MNHEY, SVGAGI. The V and J ends lost 6 bases and 2 bases, in that order; junction bases with no gene match: 7. The CDR3 consists of 15 residues. The CDR3 protein is CASRIRDSPGNTIYF. CDR3 bases: TGTGCCAGCAGGATTAGGGACAGCCCTGGAAACACCATATATTTT.

J is TRBJ1-6 and V is TRBV2, with D possibly TRBD1 on 6 matching bases. Per the germline V gene, CDR1 is SNHLY and CDR2 is FYNNEI. The V and J ends lost 4 bases and 10 bases respectively, with 14 bases between them. CDR3 length equals 14 residues. In nucleotides, the CDR3 is TGTGCCAGCAGTGGGGAGGGGGGGAGATCACCCCTCCACTTT. Translating it yields CASSGEGGRSPLHF.

This chain links TRBV5-8 with TRBJ1-1; D uncertain. The germline gives CDR1 SGHTS, CDR2 YDEGEE. The CDR3 is 14 amino acids. The V gene lost 0 bases and the J gene lost 5 bases, with 11 bases spanning the gap. The CDR3 DNA sequence: TGTGCCAGCAGCTTGGAGCGGGTTGGGACTGAAGCTTTCTTT. Amino acids: CASSLERVGTEAFF.

This clone was observed a single time. This chain links TRBV11-3 with TRBJ1-6; 9 bases align to TRBD1. Germline-derived CDR1 and CDR2 are SGHNT and YENEEA. The CDR3 is 16 amino acids. V shed 4 bases and J 10 bases; nucleotides not matched to a gene: 11. The CDR3 spells CASSSRGGTGTSPLHF. The CDR3 DNA follows: TGTGCCAGCAGCTCAAGGGGGGGGACAGGGACCTCACCCCTCCACTTT.

This sequence joins TRBV20-1 and TRBJ1-2, with D maybe TRBD1 (5 bases). The germline V gene encodes CDR1 DFQATT and CDR2 SNEGSKA (reference sequence). Deletions cut 3 bases from V and 4 bases from J, with 9 bases between. This CDR3 region has 12 residues. This chain's CDR3 is CSASEDSYGYTF. CDR3 DNA sequence: TGCAGTGCTAGTGAAGACAGCTATGGCTACACCTTC.

The chain has TRBV7-2 and TRBJ1-1; D gene ambiguous. The CDR3 has 16 amino acids. V was pared by 1 base and J by 1 base, with 13 bases between. The germline gives CDR1 SGHTA, CDR2 FQGNSA. The CDR3 is CASSLGGERGNTEAFF. The CDR3 DNA follows: TGTGCCAGCAGCTTAGGCGGCGAAAGAGGGAACACTGAAGCTTTCTTT.

J is TRBJ2-4 and V is TRBV7-2; 10 bases match TRBD1. This CDR3 region has 17 residues. Per the germline V gene, CDR1 is SGHTA and CDR2 is FQGNSA. J gave up 2 bases and V 5 bases, and 9 bases lay outside the gene matches. The CDR3 loop reads CASSPRDRGRPKNIQYF. CDR3 bases: TGTGCCAGCAGCCCGAGGGACAGGGGACGTCCCAAAAACATTCAGTACTTC.

The V gene is TRBV1, the J gene TRBJ1-5. TRBV1 corresponds to a pseudogene. This CDR3 contains 18 residues. The CDR3 sequence: CTSSQDPPCPPRNQPQHF. Here the CDR3 DNA reads TGCACCAGCAGCCAAGATCCTCCTTGTCCCCCCCGCAATCAGCCCCAGCATTTT.

This clone was picked up a small number of times. V gene TRBV11-1 combines with J gene TRBJ1-2; D is possibly TRBD1 (5 bases). V was cut by 3 bases and J by 8 bases, with 13 bases left in between. The CDR3 runs to 13 residues. Germline V gene data show CDR1 as SGHAT and CDR2 as FQDESV (reference sequence). CDR3 sequence reads: CASSFPGGRGYTF. In DNA form, the CDR3 reads TGTGCCAGCAGCTTTCCCGGGGGACGGGGCTACACCTTC. The full variable domain, in which reference TRBV11-1 and TRBJ1-2 provide the parts outside the CDR3, is EAEVAQSPRYKITEKSQAVAFWCDPISGHATLYWYRQILGQGPELLVQFQDESVVDDSQLPKDRFSAERLKGVDSTLKIQPAELGDSAMYLCASSFPGGRGYTFGSGTRLTVV.

This clone was seen a single time. V usage is TRBV5-4 and J usage is TRBJ1-2, with D hard to call. CDR1 and CDR2 (germline): SGHNT, YYREEE (reference sequence). The germline V and J ends were trimmed by 5 bases and 4 bases, with 18 bases remaining between them. The CDR3 extends over 15 amino acids. The CDR3 bases are TGTGCCAGCAGTTCCTCTGAGCGACTCGGCTATGGCTACACCTTC. As protein: CASSSSERLGYGYTF.

The rearrangement links TRBV18 to TRBJ1-1; D is possibly TRBD1 (5 bases). This CDR3 spans 15 amino acids. Germline V lookup: CDR1 KGHSH, CDR2 LQKENI. V lost 6 bases and J 1 base, leaving 15 bases between the germline ends. CDR3 protein: CASSPPAGKNTEAFF. The CDR3 DNA reads as TGTGCCAGCTCGCCTCCGGCAGGGAAGAACACTGAAGCTTTCTTT.

This clone was recorded a few times. The V and J genes are TRBV7-9 and TRBJ2-1; perhaps TRBD1 as D (5 bases). V was shortened by 5 bases and J by 2 bases, with 13 bases between the two germline ends. The CDR3 is 15 residues long. The germline CDR1 and CDR2 sequences are SEHNR and FQNEAQ (reference sequence). Here the CDR3 DNA reads TGTGCCAGCAGCGACGGCTGGGGCACCTACAATGAGCAGTTCTTC. Amino acid sequence: CASSDGWGTYNEQFF. The full variable domain, with the rest looked up from reference TRBV7-9 and TRBJ2-1, is DTGVSQNPRHKITKRGQNVTFRCDPISEHNRLYWYRQTLGQGPEFLTYFQNEAQLEKSRLLSDRFSAERPKGSFSTLEIQRTEQGDSAMYLCASSDGWGTYNEQFFGPGTRLTVL.

The chain carries TRBV29-1 and TRBJ1-1; D gene unclear. Germline CDR1 is SQVTM and CDR2 is ANQGSEA. The V and J ends lost 7 bases and 1 base respectively, with 7 bases between them. The CDR3 has 11 amino acids. This CDR3 is CSAVQNTEAFF. DNA of the CDR3: TGCAGCGCTGTCCAGAACACTGAAGCTTTCTTT.

The V gene is TRBV4-3, the J gene TRBJ1-2, with D perhaps TRBD1 (5 bases). Looked up from germline, CDR1 is LGHNA and CDR2 is YSLEER. The length of the CDR3 is 13 residues. V was trimmed by 3 bases and J by 8 bases, leaving 13 bases between them. This CDR3 is CASSQSGVSGYTF. The CDR3 DNA follows: TGCGCCAGCAGCCAGTCGGGGGTAAGCGGCTACACCTTC.

The chain carries TRBV5-4 and TRBJ2-7; 14 positions match TRBD2. The CDR3 contains 16 residues. V gave up 3 bases and J gave up 3 bases; unmatched junction bases: 5. Germline values: CDR1 SGHNT, CDR2 YYREEE (reference sequence). CDR3 in amino acids: CASSSPGTSGGYEQYV. DNA of the CDR3: TGTGCCAGCAGCTCACCCGGGACTAGCGGGGGCTACGAGCAGTACGTC.

This clone was picked up one time. The chain couples TRBV7-8 to TRBJ1-5; 8 nucleotides align to TRBD1. The CDR3 contains 16 residues. The germline CDR1 and CDR2 sequences are SGHVS and FQNEAQ. Trimming at V came to 4 bases and at J to 1 base, leaving 6 bases not matched to a gene. CDR3 amino acids: CASSYGQGGSNQPQHF. In DNA, the CDR3 is TGTGCCAGCAGCTACGGACAGGGTGGGAGCAATCAGCCCCAGCATTTT.

The V and J genes are TRBV9 and TRBJ1-6; D gene ambiguous. The germline V gene has CDR1 SGDLS and CDR2 YYNGEE. Trimming removed 1 base at V and 8 bases at J, with 10 bases between. The CDR3 sequence is 14 residues long. The CDR3 nucleotides are TGTGCCAGCAGCGTACATTGGGAGGATTCACCCCTCCACTTT. Its protein is CASSVHWEDSPLHF.

The chain joins TRBV5-6 to TRBJ1-3, with D hard to call. V shed 2 bases and J shed 4 bases, with 10 bases lying between them. The germline gives CDR1 SGHDT, CDR2 YYEEEE. The CDR3 loop spans 14 amino acids. In DNA form, the CDR3 reads TGTGCCAGCAGCTTTCCCCCCTCGGGAAACACCATATATTTT. Amino acid sequence: CASSFPPSGNTIYF.

This clone has just a few counts. The chain couples TRBV5-4 to TRBJ2-7; TRBD1 aligns across 7 bases. The CDR3 has 14 amino acids. Germline assignment: CDR1 SGHNT and CDR2 YYREEE (reference sequence). V shed 0 bases, J shed 3 bases, and the junction held 3 bases outside the gene matches. In DNA, the CDR3 is TGTGCCAGCAGCTTGGAGGGACAGCACTACGAGCAGTACTTC. Translated, it gives CASSLEGQHYEQYF.